One sample yielded the 21 T cell receptor beta chains listed below, sequenced in a study of T cell repertoires in cytomegalovirus infection. Each CDR3 protein is one row after TCRdb ran MiXCR on the reads. The profile shows approximately 730,000 distinct CDR3 sequences, approximately 32% of them singletons. Antigen specificity for these receptors is unknown. The sample was cultured CD8+ T cells from PBMCs, taken from culture after CMV antigen stimulation. These receptor sequences come from a human donor in good health (CMV status not recorded). Some clones in this sample may be carry-over from other donors' samples.

J is TRBJ2-1 and V is TRBV19, with D unresolved. The CDR3 covers 15 residues. Looked up from germline, CDR1 is LNHDA and CDR2 is SQIVND (reference sequence). Trimming left V 0 bases short and J 8 bases short, with 14 bases between. The CDR3 protein is CASSIDLPPTHEQFF. The CDR3 region has the DNA TGTGCCAGTAGTATAGATCTCCCCCCGACCCATGAGCAGTTCTTC.

This clonotype was observed a few times. This chain uses TRBV6-1 with TRBJ2-5; D ambiguous. Trimming left V 7 bases short and J 2 bases short, with 14 bases between. Germline V gene data show CDR1 as MNHNS and CDR2 as SASEGT. CDR3 length: 14 amino acids. As DNA, the CDR3 is TGTGCCAGCAACCAAATTGGGCAGCAAGAGACCCAGTACTTC. Its protein is CASNQIGQQETQYF.

This clonotype was seen at least ten times. The J gene is TRBJ2-1, the V gene TRBV7-9, with TRBD2 matching over 8 bases. Germline-derived CDR1 and CDR2 are SEHNR and FQNEAQ (reference sequence). The length of the CDR3 is 16 residues. Unmatched junction bases numbered 14, after V lost 4 bases and J lost 9 bases. CDR3 nucleotides: TGTGCCAGCAGCTCCCCGGGGGGACGGGGGGGCGTTGAGCAGTTCTTC. This sequence encodes CASSSPGGRGGVEQFF.

This clonotype was counted a few times. The genes are TRBV7-2 and TRBJ2-2, with 7 bases that match TRBD1. In germline, CDR1 is SGHTA, CDR2 FQGNSA. Losses at the gene ends were 4 bases for V and 7 bases for J; bases not matched to a gene: 9. The CDR3 loop spans 15 amino acids. The CDR3 region has the DNA TGTGCCAGCAGCTCGGGGCGTAGGGGGCGCGGGGAGCTGTTTTTT. This codes for CASSSGRRGRGELFF.

This clonotype showed up just a few times. The chain uses TRBV15 and TRBJ2-1, with D possibly TRBD2 on 6 matching bases. The CDR3 is 17 amino acids. Germline CDR1 LNHNV, CDR2 YYDKDF (reference sequence). The V and J ends lost 2 bases and 4 bases respectively, with 18 bases between them. CDR3 loop: CATSRYPSGDFYNEQFF. The CDR3 region has the DNA TGTGCCACCAGCAGATACCCATCGGGGGACTTTTACAATGAGCAGTTCTTC.

The V gene is TRBV20-1, the J gene TRBJ2-7; 11 bases align to TRBD2. Per the germline V gene, CDR1 is DFQATT and CDR2 is SNEGSKA (reference sequence). Germline trimming cut 5 bases from V and 0 bases from J; bases unmatched to any gene: 9. The CDR3 has 16 amino acids. This CDR3 reads CSAATGTSGISYEQYF. The CDR3 region has the DNA TGCAGTGCTGCGACCGGGACTAGCGGTATCTCCTACGAGCAGTACTTC.

This chain joins TRBV7-9 and TRBJ2-7; D possibly corresponds to TRBD2 (6 bases). Germline V lookup: CDR1 SEHNR, CDR2 FQNEAQ (reference sequence). CDR3 length: 14 residues. V was pared by 5 bases and J by 3 bases, with 14 bases between. CDR3 in amino acids: CASSPIGGRYEQYV. CDR3 DNA: TGTGCCAGCAGCCCCATCGGGGGTCGCTACGAGCAGTACGTC.

Here the CDR3 DNA reads TGTGCCAGCAGCGGACAGGGTGTAAATGAGCAGTTCTTC. Its translation is CASSGQGVNEQFF. This chain uses TRBV2 with TRBJ2-1; TRBD1 agrees at 8 bases. The germline CDR1 and CDR2 sequences are SNHLY and FYNNEI. The CDR3 spans 13 residues. The junction had 5 bases not matched to a gene; V was cut back by 6 bases and J by 7 bases.

The chain couples TRBV10-3 to TRBJ2-3, with TRBD2 matching 8 bases. Unmatched junction bases numbered 16, after V lost 3 bases and J lost 2 bases. The germline gives CDR1 ENHRY, CDR2 SYGVKD. The CDR3 length is 19 residues. This CDR3 is CAISDREGRQAGPTDTQYF. CDR3 DNA: TGTGCCATCAGTGATCGGGAGGGTCGGCAAGCGGGACCCACAGATACGCAGTATTTT.

The rearrangement links TRBV28 to TRBJ2-7; D perhaps matches TRBD2 (6 bases). The CDR3 totals 15 residues. Germline lookup yields CDR1 MDHEN and CDR2 SYDVKM. V was pared by 6 bases and J by 3 bases, with 18 bases between. The CDR3, as DNA: TGTGCCAGCAGCAAGGTTGGCGGGAAGGGCTACGAGCAGTACGTC. Residues: CASSKVGGKGYEQYV.

The J gene is TRBJ1-1, the V gene TRBV10-3, with D hard to call. CDR1 ENHRY and CDR2 SYGVKD come from the germline V gene. The CDR3 extends over 15 amino acids. V dropped 4 bases and J dropped 2 bases, with 14 bases sitting between them. The CDR3 here is CAISARHIFNTEAFF. The CDR3 nucleotides are TGTGCCATCAGTGCTAGACACATTTTTAACACTGAAGCTTTCTTT.

This chain links TRBV13 with TRBJ2-7; 9 nucleotides align to TRBD1. The CDR3 is 15 amino acids. Per the germline V gene, CDR1 is PRHDT and CDR2 is FYEKMQ (reference sequence). V gave up 5 bases and J gave up 3 bases; unmatched junction bases: 8. The CDR3 reads CASSTPGTGFYEQYF. The CDR3 DNA is TGTGCCAGCAGCACTCCCGGGACAGGGTTCTACGAGCAGTACTTC.

The sample holds many counts of this clonotype. This chain joins TRBV7-2 and TRBJ2-1; D possibly corresponds to TRBD2 (6 bases). There are 16 residues in the CDR3. Germline V gene sequence: CDR1 SGHTA, CDR2 FQGNSA. V lost 3 bases and J lost 0, with 12 bases in between. The CDR3 DNA follows: TGTGCCAGCAGCTTGGGCGGGGCTAGCTCCTACAATGAGCAGTTCTTC. The encoded protein is CASSLGGASSYNEQFF. The complete variable domain, with remaining parts taken from reference TRBV7-2 and TRBJ2-1, reads GAGVSQSPSNKVTEKGKDVELRCDPISGHTALYWYRQSLGQGLEFLIYFQGNSAPDKSGLPSDRFSAERTGGSVSTLTIQRTQQEDSAVYLCASSLGGASSYNEQFFGPGTRLTVL.

There are a few counts of this clonotype. The genes are TRBV28 and TRBJ2-7; maybe TRBD1 (6 bases). The germline V gene has CDR1 MDHEN and CDR2 SYDVKM. The germline V and J ends were trimmed by 5 bases and 8 bases, with 25 bases remaining between them. The CDR3 runs to 16 residues. The CDR3 DNA reads TGTGCCAGCAGTACGGACAGAGGTAGCTCTGGGGCAAAGCAGTACTTC. Translating it yields CASSTDRGSSGAKQYF.

This clonotype has a handful of counts. The chain joins TRBV4-1 to TRBJ2-3; 7 nucleotides line up with TRBD2. The junction had 11 bases not matched to a gene; V was cut back by 2 bases and J by 3 bases. Germline V gene sequence: CDR1 MGHRA, CDR2 YSYEKL. This CDR3 spans 17 amino acids. CDR3 in DNA: TGCGCCAGCAGCCAACTTCCCTCGGGACTATCAACAGATACGCAGTATTTT. Translating it yields CASSQLPSGLSTDTQYF.

This clonotype was seen a handful of times. CDR3 loop: CASRGGLGELFF. The CDR3 nucleotides are TGTGCCAGCAGAGGGGGCCTCGGGGAGCTGTTTTTT. The V gene is TRBV25-1, the J gene TRBJ2-2; 7 positions match TRBD1. Germline values: CDR1 MGHDK, CDR2 SYGVNS. Trimming at V came to 6 bases and at J to 7 bases, leaving 2 bases not matched to a gene. The CDR3 has 12 amino acids.

This clonotype turned up a few times. The chain is built from TRBV19 and TRBJ2-1, with 7 bases matching TRBD2. The CDR3 loop spans 15 amino acids. CDR1 is LNHDA and CDR2 is SQIVND in the germline V gene (reference sequence). J was trimmed by 4 bases and V by 3 bases; bases with no gene match: 6. The CDR3 DNA reads TGTGCCAGTAGTATGGGGAGGGGACCTTACAATGAGCAGTTCTTC. It translates to CASSMGRGPYNEQFF.

This clonotype was counted at least ten times. The chain employs TRBV7-2 and TRBJ1-6; 10 nucleotides agree with TRBD1. Germline V gene sequence: CDR1 SGHTA, CDR2 FQGNSA. Unmatched junction bases numbered 3, after V lost 4 bases and J lost 6 bases. CDR3 size: 15 residues. This CDR3 is CASSSDRGLNSPLHF. The CDR3 bases are TGTGCCAGCAGCTCCGACAGGGGGCTTAATTCACCCCTCCACTTT.

This clonotype was recorded a few times. The rearrangement joins TRBV12-3 or TRBV12-4 to TRBJ2-1; no definite D call. The length of the CDR3 is 13 residues. V was pared by 6 bases and J by 5 bases, with 11 bases between. The CDR3 sequence: CASSSSGHNEQFF. CDR3 coding DNA: TGTGCCAGCAGCTCATCCGGTCACAATGAGCAGTTCTTC.

This clonotype turned up a few times. The chain is built from TRBV4-1 and TRBJ1-1; a possible D gene is TRBD1 (6 bases). The CDR3 has 13 residues. Trimming cost V 2 bases and J 7 bases, with 11 bases left between them. CDR1 is MGHRA and CDR2 is YSYEKL in the germline V gene. CDR3 nucleotide sequence: TGCGCCAGCAGCCAACACAGGGATAGTGAAGCTTTCTTT. Translating it yields CASSQHRDSEAFF.

This clonotype occurred many times. V is TRBV7-6 and J is TRBJ1-2, with 7 bases that match TRBD1. The CDR3 covers 15 residues. Germline V gene sequence: CDR1 SGHVS, CDR2 FNYEAQ. J lost 6 bases, V lost 6 bases, and 13 bases had no gene match. In DNA form, the CDR3 reads TGTGCCAGCAGTAATCTACAGGGGATGGGGAATGGCTACACCTTC. Translated, it gives CASSNLQGMGNGYTF.